This T cell receptor beta chain derives from a study of shared clonotypes between healthy human individuals. The table came from immunoSEQ multiplex PCR; TCRdb's copy has only in-frame clones and leaves some out. The sample lists about 1.9 million clones; about 94% were seen once. The CDR3 runs 15 residues. The ends lost 0 bases at V and 7 bases at J; junction bases unmatched: 2. CDR1 is MNHEY and CDR2 is SMNVEV in the germline V gene (reference sequence). CD45RO-negative CD8 cells positively selected for CCR7 made up the naive population, which excluded terminally differentiated effector memory CD45RA+ cells.

This clonotype was obtained from a man younger than 35 in good health. Some clones in this sample may be carry-over from other donors' samples. This rearrangement joins TRBV27 to TRBJ2-1, with 11 bases fitting TRBD1. Sequences were obtained from naive CD8+ T cells from PBMCs. This chain's CDR3 is CASSLSGTGGNEQFF. The CDR3 DNA is TGTGCCAGCAGTTTATCCGGGACAGGGGGGAATGAGCAGTTCTTC.